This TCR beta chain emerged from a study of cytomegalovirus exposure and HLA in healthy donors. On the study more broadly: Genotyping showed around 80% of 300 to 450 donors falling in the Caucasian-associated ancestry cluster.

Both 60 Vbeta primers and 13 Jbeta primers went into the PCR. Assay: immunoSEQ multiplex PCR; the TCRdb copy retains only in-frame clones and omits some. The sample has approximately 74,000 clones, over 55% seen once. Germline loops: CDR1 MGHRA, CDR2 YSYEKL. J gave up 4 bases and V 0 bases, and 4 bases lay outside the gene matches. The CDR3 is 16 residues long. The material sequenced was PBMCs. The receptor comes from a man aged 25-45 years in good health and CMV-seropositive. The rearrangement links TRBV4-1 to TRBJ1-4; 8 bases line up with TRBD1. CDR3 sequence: CASSQEAGGLNEKLFF. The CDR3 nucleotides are TGCGCCAGCAGCCAAGAGGCAGGGGGCCTTAATGAAAAACTGTTTTTT.